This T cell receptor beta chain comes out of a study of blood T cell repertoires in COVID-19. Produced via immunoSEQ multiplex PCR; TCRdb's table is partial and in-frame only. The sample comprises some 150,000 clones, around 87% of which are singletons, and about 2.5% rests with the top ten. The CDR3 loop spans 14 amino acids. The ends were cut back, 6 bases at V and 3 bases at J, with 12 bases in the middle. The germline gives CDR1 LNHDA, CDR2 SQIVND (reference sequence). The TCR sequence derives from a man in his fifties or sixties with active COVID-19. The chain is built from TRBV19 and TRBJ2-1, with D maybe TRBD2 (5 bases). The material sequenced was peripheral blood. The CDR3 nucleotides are TGTGCCAGTAGAAAAAGCCGGGACTACAATGAGCAGTTCTTC. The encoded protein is CASRKSRDYNEQFF.